A single sample gave rise to the 8 T cell receptor beta chains below, sequenced in a study of blood T cell repertoires in COVID-19. The assay was immunoSEQ multiplex PCR, and TCRdb's table has in-frame clones only and misses some. Of over 95,000 clones listed, roughly 80% are singletons. Sequenced: peripheral blood. Receptors were obtained from a man in his fifties with acute or convalescent COVID-19.

The gene calls are TRBV5-1 and TRBJ1-6, with D perhaps TRBD1 (6 bases). The CDR3 covers 15 residues. V was clipped by 4 bases and J by 2 bases, with 10 bases between them. Germline V lookup: CDR1 SGHRS, CDR2 YFSETQ. The CDR3 region has the DNA TGCGCCAGCAGCCATGGACAGACCTATAATTCACCCCTCCACTTT. Amino acid sequence: CASSHGQTYNSPLHF.

The rearrangement uses TRBV5-6 and TRBJ2-7, with D unclear. The V and J ends lost 4 bases and 7 bases respectively, with 9 bases between them. This CDR3 region has 11 residues. Germline-derived CDR1 and CDR2 are SGHDT and YYEEEE. The CDR3, as DNA: TGTGCCAGCAGCGCTAGTTCAGAGCAGTACTTC. It yields the protein CASSASSEQYF. The whole variable domain, remainder taken from reference TRBV5-6 and TRBJ2-7, is DAGVTQSPTHLIKTRGQQVTLRCSPKSGHDTVSWYQQALGQGPQFIFQYYEEEERQRGNFPDRFSGHQFPNYSSELNVNALLLGDSALYLCASSASSEQYFGPGTRLTVT.

The chain is built from TRBV6-5 and TRBJ1-1, with 9 nucleotides matching TRBD1. Germline V gene lookup returns CDR1 MNHEY and CDR2 SVGAGI. This CDR3 spans 15 amino acids. The J segment lost 3 bases and the V segment lost 6 bases, leaving 8 bases of the junction unmatched. CDR3 residues: CASSSTDRGYTEAFF. The CDR3 DNA reads as TGTGCCAGCAGCTCCACGGACAGGGGCTACACTGAAGCTTTCTTT.

The chain couples TRBV6-5 to TRBJ1-3, with 11 bases aligning to TRBD1. Germline assignment: CDR1 MNHEY and CDR2 SVGAGI. This CDR3 comprises 15 residues. With 4 bases clipped from V and 2 bases from J, the junction kept 1 base outside the gene matches. This CDR3 reads CASSWDRGAGNTIYF. The CDR3 nucleotides are TGTGCCAGCAGTTGGGACAGGGGGGCTGGAAACACCATATATTTT.

CDR3 bases: TGTGCCAGCAGCCAAGTTCCGGGGGCAGGGGGGAACACCGGGGAGCTGTTTTTT. Its protein product is CASSQVPGAGGNTGELFF. J is TRBJ2-2 and V is TRBV3-1 (or the pseudogene TRBV3-2); possibly TRBD1 for D (7 bases). The V gene lost 1 base and the J gene lost 1 base, with 16 bases spanning the gap. The CDR3 has 18 residues. Germline V gene data show CDR1 as LGHDT and CDR2 as YNNKEL (reference sequence).

V usage is TRBV5-4 and J usage is TRBJ2-5; TRBD1 aligns across 7 bases. The J segment lost 2 bases and the V segment lost 0 bases, leaving 1 base of the junction unmatched. Germline CDR1 reads SGHNT; CDR2 reads YYREEE (reference sequence). The CDR3 runs 14 residues. The CDR3 DNA sequence: TGTGCCAGCAGCTTGGGGGGACAGCAAGAGACCCAGTACTTC. Protein sequence: CASSLGGQQETQYF.

This sequence joins TRBV19 and TRBJ1-1; 7 bases are shared with TRBD1. The CDR3 length is 17 residues. Trimming cost V 5 bases and J 1 base; bases outside gene matches: 13. Germline V CDR1 and CDR2: LNHDA, SQIVND (reference sequence). DNA for the CDR3: TGTGCCAGTAGTTCCCGCGGGACAGTCTACCCGAACACTGAAGCTTTCTTT. Amino acid sequence: CASSSRGTVYPNTEAFF.

J is TRBJ1-2 and V is TRBV29-1; D possibly corresponds to TRBD1 (6 bases). Per the germline V gene, CDR1 is SQVTM and CDR2 is ANQGSEA. V shed 3 bases and J shed 7 bases, with 15 bases lying between them. This CDR3 is built from 13 residues. The CDR3: CSVEGAGFFGYTF. The CDR3 coding sequence is TGCAGCGTTGAGGGGGCCGGGTTCTTTGGCTACACCTTC.